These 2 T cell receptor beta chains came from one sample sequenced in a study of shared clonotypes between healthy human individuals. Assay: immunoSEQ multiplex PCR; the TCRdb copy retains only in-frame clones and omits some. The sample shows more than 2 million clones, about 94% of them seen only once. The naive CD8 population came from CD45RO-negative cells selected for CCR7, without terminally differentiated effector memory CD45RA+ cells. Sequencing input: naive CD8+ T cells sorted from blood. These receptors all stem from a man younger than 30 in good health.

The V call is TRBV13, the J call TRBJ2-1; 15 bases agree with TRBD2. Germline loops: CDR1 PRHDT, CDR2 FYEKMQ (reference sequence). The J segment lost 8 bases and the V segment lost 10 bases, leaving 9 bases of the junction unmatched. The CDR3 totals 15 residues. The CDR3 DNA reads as TGTGCCATTGGACTAGCGGGAGGGCCGGTTCATGAGCAGTTCTTC. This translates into CAIGLAGGPVHEQFF.

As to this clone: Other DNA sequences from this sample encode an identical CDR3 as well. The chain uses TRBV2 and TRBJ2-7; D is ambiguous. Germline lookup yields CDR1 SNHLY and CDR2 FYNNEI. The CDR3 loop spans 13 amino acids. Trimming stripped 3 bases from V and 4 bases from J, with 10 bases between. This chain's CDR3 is CASSEDLAYEQYF. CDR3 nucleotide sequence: TGTGCCAGCAGTGAGGATTTGGCTTACGAGCAGTACTTC.